The present T cell receptor (beta chain) was sequenced within a study of regulatory and conventional T cells in RAG deficiency. Overall study findings and caveats: Other subsets showed around 9.4-fold reductions, but Treg unique TCR beta sequences fell roughly 100-fold in these patients. Omenn patients showed >80% Treg-Tconv overlap and shorter CDR3 lengths.

For this clone: Antigen specificity is unknown.

Per germline, CDR1 SEHNR and CDR2 FQNEAQ (reference sequence). The CDR3 has 14 amino acids. The V gene lost 1 base and the J gene lost 0 bases, with 6 bases spanning the gap. Regulatory T cells were sorted from blood as CD4+ CD25-high CD127-low cells. Patients had RAG deficiency: one SCID, two Omenn, five CID/atypical SCID. Sequencing was performed with immunoSEQ multiplex PCR; in TCRdb, only in-frame clones are kept and a portion is missing. The sample yields about 390 clones, about 92% seen once. The rearrangement links TRBV7-9 to TRBJ2-5, with unresolved D. The source of this sequence is a human donor with RAG deficiency presenting as severe combined immunodeficiency. Sequenced sample: CD4+ Tregs sorted from blood. CDR3 sequence (DNA): TGTGCCAGCAGCTTAGGAGGACACCAAGAGACCCAGTACTTC. Amino acid sequence: CASSLGGHQETQYF.